One sample yielded the 25 T cell receptor beta chains listed below, sequenced in a study of shared clonotypes between healthy human individuals. Assay: immunoSEQ multiplex PCR; the TCRdb copy retains only in-frame clones and omits some. The table records about half a million clones, about 85% of them present only once. The sequenced sample consisted of PBMCs. All receptors come from a woman aged 40 to 50 in good health. Some clones in this sample may be carry-over from other donors' samples.

In regard to this clone: This is likely an artifact of a read error, given a far larger clone one base away. This chain joins TRBV29-1 and TRBJ1-2; 11 nucleotides align to TRBD1. The J segment lost 8 bases and the V segment lost 0 bases, leaving 8 bases of the junction unmatched. This CDR3 contains 15 residues. The germline V gene encodes CDR1 SQVTM and CDR2 ANQGSEA. This CDR3 is CSVEDRGQGVEGYTF. As DNA, the CDR3 is TGCAGCGTTGAAGATAGGGGACAGGGGGTGGAAGGCTACACCTTC.

With regard to this clone: A far more abundant clone sits one base away, making this likely a read error. The chain employs TRBV5-1 and TRBJ1-1, with 9 positions matching TRBD1. CDR1 and CDR2 (germline): SGHRS, YFSETQ. CDR3 length: 15 residues. CDR3 sequence: CASSLFTGGNTEALF. The CDR3 coding sequence is TGCGCCAGCAGCTTGTTTACAGGGGGCAACACTGAAGCTTTATTT.

For this clone: This may come from a read error, since a much larger clone is one base off. The chain employs TRBV27 and TRBJ2-1, with D tentatively TRBD2 (6 bases). This CDR3 is built from 14 residues. Looked up from germline, CDR1 is MNHEY and CDR2 is SMNVEV (reference sequence). V lost 1 base to trimming and J lost 7 bases, with 11 bases between them. As DNA, the CDR3 is TGTGCCAGCAGTTTATACGGGAGTGGTAATGAGCAGTTCTTC. This codes for CASSLYGSGNEQFF.

The rearrangement links TRBV18 to TRBJ2-7, with TRBD2 matching 7 bases. Trimming cost V 3 bases and J 3 bases; bases outside gene matches: 8. The CDR3 loop spans 15 amino acids. Germline V gene data show CDR1 as KGHSH and CDR2 as LQKENI. DNA of the CDR3: TGTGCCAGCTCACCTACAGTAGCGGGTAACTACGAGCAGTACTTC. Translating it yields CASSPTVAGNYEQYF.

About this clone: One end of the junction is discordant with germline, which a read error may explain. This sequence joins TRBV7-9 and TRBJ2-1, with unresolved D. Germline loops: CDR1 SEHNR, CDR2 FQNEAQ (reference sequence). The CDR3 covers 12 residues. The CDR3 is CASTLGIGEQFF. CDR3 DNA: TGTGCCAGCACCTTAGGTATAGGCGAGCAGTTCTTC.

On this clone itself: The identical CDR3 is also encoded by other nucleotide sequences in the sample. The V call is TRBV29-1, the J call TRBJ1-2; D is uncertain. Germline V gives CDR1 SQVTM, CDR2 ANQGSEA. The CDR3 is 11 residues long. V dropped 4 bases and J dropped 5 bases, with 8 bases sitting between them. CDR3 bases: TGCAGCGTTGGAGGAGGGTATGGCTACACCTTC. This sequence encodes CSVGGGYGYTF.

This clone occurred many times. Other DNA sequences from this sample encode an identical CDR3 as well. J is TRBJ2-7 and V is TRBV30; D is possibly TRBD1 (6 bases). Between the trimmed V and J ends, which lost 0 bases and 0 bases, there was a span of 9 bases. The germline gives CDR1 GTSNPN, CDR2 SVGIG (reference sequence). The CDR3 is made up of 14 amino acids. CDR3 residues: CAWSVLRGSYEQYF. CDR3 DNA: TGTGCCTGGAGTGTACTCAGGGGCTCCTACGAGCAGTACTTC.

The chain has TRBV2 and TRBJ2-5; TRBD1 agrees at 8 bases. The CDR3 has 14 residues. CDR1 is SNHLY and CDR2 is FYNNEI in the germline V gene. The V segment lost 1 base and the J segment 6 bases; nucleotides outside the gene matches: 4. The CDR3 here is CASSEGTGMQTQYF. Here the CDR3 DNA reads TGTGCCAGCAGTGAAGGGACAGGGATGCAGACCCAGTACTTC.

The rearrangement joins TRBV11-2 to TRBJ2-3, with 9 bases that match TRBD1. The CDR3 covers 16 residues. In germline, CDR1 is SGHAT, CDR2 FQNNGV. Trimming cost V 4 bases and J 6 bases; bases outside gene matches: 11. In nucleotides, the CDR3 is TGTGCCAGCAGCTCGAGGGGGACAGGGCGGTCCGATACGCAGTATTTT. This translates into CASSSRGTGRSDTQYF.

The chain employs TRBV6-6 and TRBJ2-7; 12 bases line up with TRBD2. The CDR3 totals 15 residues. The V and J ends lost 4 bases and 5 bases, in that order; junction bases with no gene match: 6. Germline CDR1 MNHNY, CDR2 SVGAGI (reference sequence). The DNA of the CDR3 is TGTGCCAGCAGTTCTTCTAGCGGGAGGGGGGACGAGCAGTACTTC. Its translation is CASSSSSGRGDEQYF.

A word on this clone: A far larger clone differs by one base, so this is likely a read error. The gene calls are TRBV7-7 and TRBJ2-5; no clear D. Germline V gives CDR1 SSHAT, CDR2 FNYEAQ (reference sequence). This CDR3 is built from 13 residues. The CDR3 DNA reads TGTGCTAGCAGCTTAGCCAAAAGGAAGACCCAGTACTTC. Residues: CASSLAKRKTQYF.

In the case of this clone: It is likely a read error: a sequence one base away is far more abundant. The CDR3 DNA reads as TGTGCCGGCAGCTCACGACAGCTGAACACTGAAGCTTTCTTT. It yields the protein CAGSSRQLNTEAFF. The chain is built from TRBV7-2 and TRBJ1-1; perhaps TRBD1 as D (5 bases). Germline V lookup: CDR1 SGHTA, CDR2 FQGNSA. The CDR3 contains 14 residues.

The rearrangement links TRBV27 to TRBJ2-1; D call uncertain. Germline CDR1 is MNHEY and CDR2 is SMNVEV (reference sequence). The CDR3 is 13 residues long. V was pared by 6 bases and J by 5 bases, with 11 bases between. For the CDR3, the DNA is TGTGCCAGCAGCCGGATGTCGCACAATGAGCAGTTCTTC. It translates to CASSRMSHNEQFF.

This chain joins TRBV18 and TRBJ2-3; D unresolved. The CDR3 covers 12 residues. The germline CDR1 and CDR2 sequences are KGHSH and LQKENI. The ends were cut back, 4 bases at V and 5 bases at J, with 7 bases in the middle. In DNA form, the CDR3 reads TGTGCCAGCTCACTAAAGTTAGATACGCAGTATTTT. Protein: CASSLKLDTQYF.

This clone was counted once. V is TRBV6-4 and J is TRBJ1-5; D not certain. The germline gives CDR1 MRHNA, CDR2 SNTAGT. The CDR3 is 13 amino acids. V was trimmed by 3 bases and J by 5 bases, leaving 8 bases between them. CDR3 DNA sequence: TGTGCCAGCAGTGAGTCCACTTATCAGCCCCAGCATTTT. Translation: CASSESTYQPQHF.

This clone showed up just once. This chain connects TRBV6-6 to TRBJ2-1, with 7 bases that match TRBD1. Trimming took 2 bases from V and 6 from J; bases not matched to a gene: 7. Germline CDR1 is MNHNY and CDR2 is SVGAGI (reference sequence). The CDR3 is made up of 15 amino acids. The CDR3 spells CASSYDGTVGNEQFF. Here the CDR3 DNA reads TGTGCCAGCAGTTACGACGGGACAGTGGGCAATGAGCAGTTCTTC.

The gene calls are TRBV18 and TRBJ2-1, with D perhaps assigned TRBD1 or TRBD2 (5 bases each). Per germline, CDR1 KGHSH and CDR2 LQKENI. V shed 0 bases and J shed 6 bases, with 15 bases lying between them. This CDR3 spans 16 amino acids. This CDR3 is CASSPPRGTEGNEQFF. The CDR3 nucleotides are TGTGCCAGCTCACCACCAAGAGGGACCGAGGGCAATGAGCAGTTCTTC.

As regards this clone: Within the sample, other DNA sequences also encode this same CDR3. This chain uses TRBV5-1 with TRBJ2-7; D gene unclear. The CDR3 length is 12 residues. V dropped 0 bases and J dropped 3 bases, with 4 bases sitting between them. CDR1 and CDR2 (germline): SGHRS, YFSETQ. CDR3 amino acids: CASSLGDYEQYF. CDR3 sequence (DNA): TGCGCCAGCAGCTTGGGAGACTACGAGCAGTACTTC. The variable domain in full, completed from reference TRBV5-1 and TRBJ2-7, reads KAGVTQTPRYLIKTRGQQVTLSCSPISGHRSVSWYQQTPGQGLQFLFEYFSETQRNKGNFPGRFSGRQFSNSRSEMNVSTLELGDSALYLCASSLGDYEQYFGPGTRLTVT.

J is TRBJ2-7 and V is TRBV19; 7 nucleotides line up with TRBD2. J was trimmed by 7 bases and V by 5 bases; bases with no gene match: 8. This CDR3 region has 13 residues. CDR1 is LNHDA, CDR2 SQIVND, per germline (reference sequence). CDR3 bases: TGTGCCAGTAGTTCTTGGACTAGGAGTGAGCAGTACTTC. Translation: CASSSWTRSEQYF.

This chain links TRBV7-2 with TRBJ1-6; 11 nucleotides agree with TRBD1. The V gene end was trimmed by 4 bases and the J gene end by 10 bases; junction bases not matched to a gene: 12. The V gene's germline CDR1 is SGHTA and CDR2 FQGNSA. CDR3 length equals 17 residues. The CDR3 spells CASSSITRTGGASPLHF. CDR3 DNA sequence: TGTGCCAGCAGCTCTATTACCAGGACAGGGGGCGCGTCACCCCTCCACTTT.

The CDR3 here is CAITGTTDEQFF. The CDR3 coding sequence is TGTGCCATCACCGGGACAACAGATGAGCAGTTCTTC. The chain uses TRBV10-3 and TRBJ2-1, with D maybe TRBD1 (6 bases). The CDR3 length is 12 residues. Per germline, CDR1 ENHRY and CDR2 SYGVKD. Trimming took off 7 bases at V and 8 bases at J, with 12 bases between the two ends.

Note on this clone: With a far larger clone one base away, a read error is the likely cause. This chain links TRBV5-1 with TRBJ1-2; D is unclear. The CDR3 runs 13 residues. In germline, CDR1 is SGHRS, CDR2 YFSETQ. Between the trimmed V and J ends, which lost 1 base and 0 bases, there was a span of 4 bases. The CDR3 DNA is TGCGCCAGCAGCTTGACCACTAACTATGGCTACACCTTC. Translated: CASSLTTNYGYTF. Combining the CDR3 with reference TRBV5-1 and TRBJ1-2 gives the whole variable domain KAGVTQTPRYLIKTRGQQVTLSCSPISGHRSVSWYQQTPGQGLQFLFEYFSETQRNKGNFPGRFSGRQFSNSRSEMNVSTLELGDSALYLCASSLTTNYGYTFGSGTRLTVV.

V usage is TRBV6-1 and J usage is TRBJ2-7; no clear D gene. V lost 2 bases to trimming and J lost 6 bases, with 17 bases between them. Germline CDR1 is MNHNS and CDR2 is SASEGT. The CDR3 length is 15 residues. In DNA, the CDR3 is TGTGCCAGCAGTGAAATCCCAGACGTTGGCGGCGAGCAGTACTTC. This translates into CASSEIPDVGGEQYF.

In its sample, this clone was seen a few times. This chain connects TRBV19 to TRBJ1-3, with D hard to call. The V gene's germline CDR1 is LNHDA and CDR2 SQIVND (reference sequence). Trimming removed 6 bases at V and 0 bases at J, with 12 bases between. The CDR3 runs 15 residues. CDR3 in DNA: TGTGCCAGTAGCCACCAGACGGTCTCTGGAAACACCATATATTTT. It codes for CASSHQTVSGNTIYF.

This chain's CDR3 is CASSLDRLANTGELFF. CDR3 nucleotide sequence: TGTGCCAGCAGCTTGGATAGACTCGCGAACACCGGGGAGCTGTTTTTT. This chain joins TRBV11-3 and TRBJ2-2; D is undetermined. The CDR3 covers 16 residues. Per germline, CDR1 SGHNT and CDR2 YENEEA. Trimming cost V 3 bases and J 0 bases, with 11 bases left between them.